A single sample gave rise to the 32 T cell receptor beta chains below, sequenced in a study of regulatory T cells in long-lasting Graves disease. Documented time point: newly diagnosed GD, antithyroid drugs for less than 3 months. PBMC RNA served as the TCR library source. Sequencing libraries for TCR beta were prepared with iRepertoire HTBI primers and Arm-PCR of CDR3 regions. Each CDR3 protein is one row after TCRdb ran MiXCR on the multiplex PCR reads. The table lists about 500,000 distinct CDR3 sequences, around 12% of them singletons. Separately, the same data were catalogued under a study of T cells in Graves' hyperthyroidism and ophthalmopathy.

The sequencing here drew on peripheral blood mononuclear cells (PBMCs), taken at new diagnosis, from a patient treated with antithyroid drugs. These receptors were collected from a woman in her thirties with Graves disease.

The sample holds many counts of this clonotype. This rearrangement joins TRBV28 to TRBJ1-1, with TRBD1 matching 7 bases. Per the germline V gene, CDR1 is MDHEN and CDR2 is SYDVKM. This CDR3 is 12 amino acids long. V was pared by 7 bases and J by 4 bases, with 3 bases of the junction left unmatched. CDR3 sequence reads: CASISGGTEAFF. In DNA, the CDR3 is TGTGCCAGCATTTCAGGGGGCACTGAAGCTTTCTTT.

This clonotype was counted many times. The genes are TRBV30 and TRBJ1-5; the D is unclear. This CDR3 has 15 amino acids. V was trimmed by 2 bases and J by 4 bases, leaving 15 bases between them. CDR1 and CDR2 (germline): GTSNPN, SVGIG (reference sequence). The chain's CDR3 is CAWSRETASNQPQHF. CDR3 nucleotides: TGTGCCTGGAGTAGAGAGACCGCCTCTAATCAGCCCCAGCATTTT.

This clonotype was picked up many times. This chain links TRBV11-2 with TRBJ2-7; maybe TRBD2 (6 bases). Germline-derived CDR1 and CDR2 are SGHAT and FQNNGV. The CDR3 is made up of 13 amino acids. The V end lost 3 bases, the J end lost 0 bases, and 6 bases lay between the germline ends. CDR3 loop: CASSLRGSYEQYF. The CDR3 nucleotides are TGTGCCAGCAGCTTGCGGGGCTCCTACGAGCAGTACTTC.

This clonotype was seen repeatedly, ten times or more. V gene TRBV30 combines with J gene TRBJ2-7, with D maybe TRBD1 (7 bases). The length of the CDR3 is 13 residues. The germline V and J ends were trimmed by 1 base and 7 bases, with 14 bases remaining between them. The germline V gene encodes CDR1 GTSNPN and CDR2 SVGIG (reference sequence). CDR3 bases: TGTGCCTGGAGTGGAAGACAGGGAGGAGAGCAGTACTTC. This codes for CAWSGRQGGEQYF. Supplemented by reference TRBV30 and TRBJ2-7, the full variable domain reads SQTIHQWPATLVQPVGSPLSLECTVEGTSNPNLYWYRQAAGRGLQLLFYSVGIGQISSEVPQNLSASRPQDRQFILSSKKLLLSDSGFYLCAWSGRQGGEQYFGPGTRLTVT.

This clonotype has a handful of counts. This may arise from a read error, as a much more abundant clone is one base away. Here the CDR3 reads CASSFRHFGTSGNTGELSF. As DNA, the CDR3 is TGTGCCAGCAGCTTTAGGCACTTCGGGACTAGCGGGAACACCGGGGAGCTGTCTTTT. The chain employs TRBV11-2 and TRBJ2-2, with 13 bases identical to TRBD2. Germline values: CDR1 SGHAT, CDR2 FQNNGV. The CDR3 runs to 19 residues.

This clonotype was observed at least ten times. V is TRBV12-3 or TRBV12-4 and J is TRBJ1-4; D ambiguous. Between the trimmed V and J ends, which lost 3 bases and 12 bases, there was a span of 14 bases. The CDR3 spans 13 residues. CDR3 nucleotides: TGTGCCAGCAGTTTGCATGGAGGGCTGGAACTGTTTTTT. This codes for CASSLHGGLELFF.

This clonotype was counted many times. V and J are TRBV19 and TRBJ2-1; 7 nucleotides line up with TRBD1. With V trimmed by 8 bases and J by 6 bases, 7 bases remained unmatched. The germline gives CDR1 LNHDA, CDR2 SQIVND (reference sequence). CDR3 length equals 13 residues. In nucleotides, the CDR3 is TGTGCCAGTGGGACAGACGACGCCAATGAGCAGTTCTTC. Translation gives CASGTDDANEQFF.

Ten or more counts support this clonotype. The gene calls are TRBV2 and TRBJ2-7; 7 bases are shared with TRBD2. The CDR3 has 14 amino acids. V was pared by 6 bases and J by 3 bases, with 8 bases of the junction left unmatched. Looked up from germline, CDR1 is SNHLY and CDR2 is FYNNEI. In DNA, the CDR3 is TGTGCCAGCAGAGGCCGGGACTACCGCTACGAGCAGTACTTC. This gives the protein CASRGRDYRYEQYF.

This chain connects TRBV28 to TRBJ1-1; tentative D call: TRBD1 (6 bases). The germline V and J ends were trimmed by 2 bases and 10 bases, with 14 bases remaining between them. From germline, CDR1 is MDHEN and CDR2 SYDVKM. The CDR3 spans 13 residues. The CDR3 DNA reads as TGTGCCAGCAGTTTACTCTTTTCGGGGGCAGCTTTCTTT. This sequence encodes CASSLLFSGAAFF. Looking up the rest from reference TRBV28 and TRBJ1-1 gives the full variable domain: DVKVTQSSRYLVKRTGEKVFLECVQDMDHENMFWYRQDPGLGLRLIYFSYDVKMKEKGDIPEGYSVSREKKERFSLILESASTNQTSMYLCASSLLFSGAAFFGQGTRLTVV.

Points on this clonotype: It is likely a read error: a sequence one base away is far more abundant. The V gene is TRBV5-6, the J gene TRBJ2-3; the D gene is possibly TRBD1 (6 bases). From germline, CDR1 is SGHDT and CDR2 YYEEEE. The CDR3 is made up of 16 amino acids. CDR3 DNA: TGTGCCAGCAGCTTGGCCGCAGGGGTATACTACAATGAGCAGTCCTTC. Encoded protein: CASSLAAGVYYNEQSF. Combining the CDR3 with reference TRBV5-6 and TRBJ2-3 gives the whole variable domain DAGVTQSPTHLIKTRGQQVTLRCSPKSGHDTVSWYQQALGQGPQFIFQYYEEEERQRGNFPDRFSGHQFPNYSSELNVNALLLGDSALYLCASSLAAGVYYNEQSFGPGTRLTVL.

This clonotype was found many times. This chain connects TRBV30 to TRBJ2-5; D ambiguous. V shed 2 bases and J shed 4 bases, with 8 bases lying between them. Germline CDR1 and CDR2: GTSNPN and SVGIG (reference sequence). The CDR3 contains 12 residues. Here the CDR3 reads CAWSTWGETQYF. The CDR3 DNA is TGTGCCTGGAGTACTTGGGGAGAGACCCAGTACTTC.

The chain employs TRBV28 and TRBJ2-7; D is unresolved. CDR1 and CDR2 from the germline V gene are MDHEN and SYDVKM. Trimming cost V 8 bases and J 5 bases, with 10 bases left between them. The CDR3 length is 11 residues. The CDR3 sequence: CASSIPNEQYF. CDR3 nucleotide sequence: TGTGCCAGCTCCATCCCGAACGAGCAGTACTTC.

The J gene is TRBJ2-3, the V gene TRBV7-2; D uncertain. The CDR3 spans 12 residues. The germline V gene has CDR1 SGHTA and CDR2 FQGNSA. The germline V and J ends were trimmed by 5 bases and 8 bases, with 11 bases remaining between them. The CDR3 DNA sequence: TGTGCCAGCAGCCCGAGCTCGGGTACGCAGTATTTT. Translated, it gives CASSPSSGTQYF.

The V gene is TRBV6-1, the J gene TRBJ2-1, with D unresolved. Looked up from germline, CDR1 is MNHNS and CDR2 is SASEGT. Trimming shortened V by 3 bases and J by 10 bases, and 10 bases separated the two germline ends. The CDR3 contains 12 residues. In DNA, the CDR3 is TGTGCCAGCAGTGAGCCAATGGGGGAGCAGTTCTTC. Translated, it gives CASSEPMGEQFF.

This clonotype was detected many times. V gene TRBV29-1 combines with J gene TRBJ2-1; D gene uncertain. Germline V gene sequence: CDR1 SQVTM, CDR2 ANQGSEA. Between the trimmed V and J ends, which lost 0 bases and 7 bases, there was a span of 7 bases. This CDR3 has 12 residues. Here the CDR3 reads CSVEDWGNEQFF. The DNA of the CDR3 is TGCAGCGTTGAAGATTGGGGAAATGAGCAGTTCTTC.

The J gene is TRBJ1-5, the V gene TRBV28; tentatively, D is TRBD1 (5 bases). Germline V gives CDR1 MDHEN, CDR2 SYDVKM. This CDR3 is built from 15 residues. V was pared by 6 bases and J by 0 bases, with 12 bases between. The CDR3 loop reads CASRPGGYSNQPQHF. For the CDR3, the DNA is TGTGCCAGCAGGCCCGGGGGATATAGCAATCAGCCCCAGCATTTT.

The sample holds a few counts of this clonotype. The genes are TRBV4-3 and TRBJ2-1, with TRBD2 matching 14 bases. The CDR3 length is 17 residues. Germline trimming cut 3 bases from V and 9 bases from J; bases unmatched to any gene: 10. Germline CDR1 and CDR2: LGHNA and YSLEER. DNA of the CDR3: TGCGCCAGCAGCCATGCGACTAGCGGGAGGGCGGGGGCTGAGCAGTTCTTC. This encodes CASSHATSGRAGAEQFF.

The chain has TRBV4-2 and TRBJ1-1; unclear D gene. Germline-derived CDR1 and CDR2 are LGHNA and YNFKEQ. CDR3 length equals 12 residues. The V end lost 0 bases, the J end lost 3 bases, and 2 bases lay between the germline ends. The CDR3 DNA reads as TGTGCCAGCAGCCAAGACTACACTGAAGCTTTCTTT. Translating gives CASSQDYTEAFF.

This clonotype occurred a few times. This rearrangement joins TRBV20-1 to TRBJ1-5, with TRBD1 matching 7 bases. Germline V gene lookup returns CDR1 DFQATT and CDR2 SNEGSKA (reference sequence). V lost 1 base and J lost 0; bases outside the gene matches: 15. This CDR3 is 19 amino acids long. In DNA, the CDR3 is TGCAGTGCTAGAGGACCCGGGACAGACGGACCAGGTAGCAATCAGCCCCAGCATTTT. Encoded protein: CSARGPGTDGPGSNQPQHF.

CDR3 loop: CASSRDRGRATIYF. The CDR3 DNA follows: TGTGCCAGCAGCCGGGACAGGGGACGGGCCACCATATATTTT. The chain joins TRBV11-2 to TRBJ1-3, with 10 bases that match TRBD1. Germline CDR1 reads SGHAT; CDR2 reads FQNNGV. The CDR3 spans 14 residues. J gave up 9 bases and V 5 bases, and 7 bases lay outside the gene matches.

This clonotype was detected a few times. The gene calls are TRBV5-5 and TRBJ2-2, with D perhaps given as TRBD1 or TRBD2 (5 bases each). This CDR3 has 14 amino acids. The germline V and J ends were trimmed by 3 bases and 5 bases, with 11 bases remaining between them. Germline V gene sequence: CDR1 SGHKS, CDR2 YYEKEE (reference sequence). For the CDR3, the DNA is TGTGCCAGCAGCTCCGGGACGTTAACCGGGGAGCTGTTTTTT. Protein sequence: CASSSGTLTGELFF.

This clonotype was counted a few times. The rearrangement uses TRBV10-2 and TRBJ2-7; TRBD2 matches 9 bases. CDR3 size: 14 residues. Unmatched junction bases numbered 6, after V lost 7 bases and J lost 2 bases. Germline V gives CDR1 WSHSY, CDR2 SAAADI. This CDR3 reads CASKALAGTYEQYF. CDR3 sequence (DNA): TGCGCCAGCAAGGCTCTAGCGGGAACCTACGAGCAGTACTTC.

There are many counts of this clonotype. V usage is TRBV28 and J usage is TRBJ1-6; weak D call: TRBD1 (6 bases). Germline loops: CDR1 MDHEN, CDR2 SYDVKM. The ends were cut back, 5 bases at V and 5 bases at J, with 13 bases in the middle. CDR3 size: 15 residues. CDR3 amino acids: CASSIGGAHNSPLHF. Written as DNA, the CDR3 is TGTGCCAGCAGTATTGGGGGGGCCCATAATTCACCCCTCCACTTT.

This clonotype was detected many times. V gene TRBV11-2 combines with J gene TRBJ1-1, with TRBD1 matching over 7 bases. The CDR3 is 15 residues long. After removal of 6 bases from V and 4 bases from J, the junction contained 11 bases not matched to a gene. The germline V gene has CDR1 SGHAT and CDR2 FQNNGV. CDR3 DNA sequence: TGTGCCAGCAGTTTTCAGGGGGGGGGAGGCACTGAAGCTTTCTTT. Protein: CASSFQGGGGTEAFF.

This clonotype was seen at least ten times. The V call is TRBV5-4, the J call TRBJ2-7; 9 nucleotides align to TRBD2. CDR1 and CDR2 (germline): SGHNT, YYREEE (reference sequence). V trimming: 4 bases; J trimming: 2 bases; junction bases outside the gene matches: 7. This CDR3 has 15 residues. CDR3 sequence: CASSPGAGGAYEQYF. The CDR3 nucleotides read TGTGCCAGCAGCCCCGGCGCGGGAGGGGCCTACGAGCAGTACTTC.

V and J are TRBV13 and TRBJ2-1; TRBD2 matches 8 bases. V trimming: 1 base; J trimming: 7 bases; junction bases outside the gene matches: 3. Germline CDR1 PRHDT, CDR2 FYEKMQ (reference sequence). CDR3 size: 14 residues. The CDR3 region has the DNA TGTGCCAGCAGCTTAGTGGCGGGAGGTAATGAGCAGTTCTTC. It translates to CASSLVAGGNEQFF.

This clonotype was counted at least ten times. The rearrangement joins TRBV7-9 to TRBJ1-1, with 7 positions matching TRBD1. The J segment lost 3 bases and the V segment lost 5 bases, leaving 6 bases of the junction unmatched. Germline values: CDR1 SEHNR, CDR2 FQNEAQ (reference sequence). CDR3 length equals 14 residues. In DNA form, the CDR3 reads TGTGCCAGCAGCCCGACAGGGCCCCACACTGAAGCTTTCTTT. This encodes CASSPTGPHTEAFF.

V usage is TRBV14 and J usage is TRBJ2-3, with TRBD2 identical over 7 bases. Looked up from germline, CDR1 is SGHDN and CDR2 is FVKESK. V dropped 5 bases and J dropped 0; count of bases not matched to a gene: 11. This CDR3 is built from 17 residues. The CDR3 is CASSSPKDSGSTDTQYF. CDR3 nucleotides: TGTGCCAGCAGCTCTCCCAAGGATAGCGGGAGCACAGATACGCAGTATTTT. Drawing the rest from reference TRBV14 and TRBJ2-3, the complete variable domain is EAGVTQFPSHSVIEKGQTVTLRCDPISGHDNLYWYRRVMGKEIKFLLHFVKESKQDESGMPNNRFLAERTGGTYSTLKVQPAELEDSGVYFCASSSPKDSGSTDTQYFGPGTRLTVL.

This clonotype showed up many times. V is TRBV2 and J is TRBJ2-1, with 12 nucleotides matching TRBD2. Trimming removed 4 bases from V and 10 bases from J; junction bases left unmatched: 17. CDR1 and CDR2 from the germline V gene are SNHLY and FYNNEI. This CDR3 comprises 18 residues. The DNA of the CDR3 is TGTGCCAGCAGTGGGGCTAGCGGGAGGGCCCCCCTCTTCCGGGAGCAGTTCTTC. Protein: CASSGASGRAPLFREQFF.

For the CDR3, the DNA is TGTGCCAGCAGCTTAGGCGGGGGTGACGGCTACACCTTC. It is translated as CASSLGGGDGYTF. This rearrangement joins TRBV11-3 to TRBJ1-2, with D possibly matching TRBD1 (5 bases). The CDR3 runs 13 residues. The ends were cut back, 1 base at V and 8 bases at J, with 11 bases in the middle. Germline V gives CDR1 SGHNT, CDR2 YENEEA.

This clonotype was picked up a small number of times. V and J are TRBV7-2 and TRBJ2-7; a weak D match, TRBD2 (6 bases). V was pared by 3 bases and J by 3 bases, with 12 bases between. Germline V CDR1 and CDR2: SGHTA, FQGNSA. This CDR3 comprises 14 residues. The CDR3 spells CASSLGGKNYEQYF. DNA of the CDR3: TGTGCCAGCAGCTTGGGCGGGAAGAACTACGAGCAGTACTTC.

This clonotype was seen many times. The CDR3 DNA is TGTGCCAGCAGCGTAGGGATTGGGTACGGCGGGGAGCTGTTTTTT. This gives the protein CASSVGIGYGGELFF. This chain uses TRBV9 with TRBJ2-2; D gene uncertain. V gave up 0 bases and J gave up 7 bases, with 13 bases separating them. This CDR3 is 15 amino acids long. Per germline, CDR1 SGDLS and CDR2 YYNGEE.